The 29 T cell receptor beta chains reported below all come from one sample, sequenced in a study of blood T cell repertoires in COVID-19 (dated by TCRdb to the early 2020s). The library was generated by the immunoSEQ multiplex PCR assay. Not all clones reach the TCRdb copy of this immuneACCESS table, which keeps in-frame sequences only. Checked studies attribute under half of the gap to unresolved V genes and leave the rest unexplained. The sample contains around 190,000 clones, more than 70% of them found a single time. The ten largest clones represent 5.6% of the sample. The specimen sequenced was PBMCs or T cells enriched from blood (not recorded which). The receptor set was obtained from a man aged 35 to 55 with acute COVID-19.

In nucleotides, the CDR3 is TGTGCCAGCAGCAAACTAGCGGCGTCCTACAATGAGCAGTTCTTC. Its protein is CASSKLAASYNEQFF. The chain couples TRBV5-5 to TRBJ2-1; TRBD2 matches at 8 bases. The CDR3 totals 15 residues. The germline V gene has CDR1 SGHKS and CDR2 YYEKEE (reference sequence). With 4 bases clipped from V and 1 base from J, the junction kept 4 bases outside the gene matches.

The chain has TRBV12-5 and TRBJ2-1; 10 bases map to TRBD2. Germline CDR1 reads LGHNT; CDR2 reads FRNRAP. Trimming cost V 2 bases and J 4 bases; bases outside gene matches: 8. CDR3 length: 17 residues. CDR3 DNA sequence: TGTGCTAGTGGTTTGAGGCCTAGCGGGAGTAAGTACAATGAGCAGTTCTTC. This encodes CASGLRPSGSKYNEQFF.

The chain uses TRBV5-4 and TRBJ1-2; D may be TRBD1 (6 bases). CDR1 is SGHNT and CDR2 is YYREEE in the germline V gene (reference sequence). This CDR3 contains 15 residues. V lost 0 bases, J lost 6 bases, and 15 bases lay in between. CDR3 sequence (DNA): TGTGCCAGCAGCTTGGGGGGGCAGGGGAGAGATGGCTACACCTTC. This encodes CASSLGGQGRDGYTF.

This clone appeared a single time. The chain uses TRBV27 and TRBJ2-1; 16 bases line up with TRBD2. The CDR3 runs 18 residues. Germline CDR1 reads MNHEY; CDR2 reads SMNVEV (reference sequence). J lost 0 bases, V lost 6 bases, and 5 bases had no gene match. CDR3 sequence reads: CASRTGTSGRGSYNEQFF. In DNA, the CDR3 is TGTGCCAGCAGAACCGGGACTAGCGGGAGGGGCTCCTACAATGAGCAGTTCTTC.

The chain couples TRBV19 to TRBJ1-6, with a weak D call TRBD1 (6 bases). V was cut by 6 bases and J by 2 bases, with 23 bases left in between. There are 19 residues in the CDR3. CDR1 is LNHDA and CDR2 is SQIVND in the germline V gene (reference sequence). CDR3 DNA: TGTGCCAGTAGCCCCGGGACATGGGGAAGAGGGACCTATAATTCACCCCTCCACTTT. It specifies CASSPGTWGRGTYNSPLHF.

The V and J genes are TRBV2 and TRBJ2-3; tentatively, D is TRBD1 (8 bases). This CDR3 comprises 14 residues. Germline CDR1 reads SNHLY; CDR2 reads FYNNEI. Deletions cut 6 bases from V and 6 bases from J, with 16 bases between. The CDR3 DNA reads TGTGCCAGCAGGAGTGGACAGGGAGGGGATACGCAGTATTTT. It is translated as CASRSGQGGDTQYF.

This clone was seen only once. The chain links TRBV28 to TRBJ2-5; 9 bases line up with TRBD2. The CDR3 totals 13 residues. J lost 3 bases, V lost 5 bases, and 1 base had no gene match. Germline loops: CDR1 MDHEN, CDR2 SYDVKM. CDR3: CASSPSGKETQYF. The CDR3 DNA reads TGTGCCAGCAGTCCTAGCGGGAAAGAGACCCAGTACTTC.

The V call is TRBV19, the J call TRBJ1-3, with D tentatively TRBD1 (5 bases). This CDR3 spans 13 amino acids. The V and J ends lost 9 bases and 0 bases respectively, with 9 bases between them. Germline V CDR1 and CDR2: LNHDA, SQIVND (reference sequence). As DNA, the CDR3 is TGTGCCAGCCCCGACAGCTCTGGAAACACCATATATTTT. It codes for CASPDSSGNTIYF. Together with reference TRBV19 and TRBJ1-3, the CDR3 gives the full variable domain: DGGITQSPKYLFRKEGQNVTLSCEQNLNHDAMYWYRQDPGQGLRLIYYSQIVNDFQKGDIAEGYSVSREKKESFPLTVTSAQKNPTAFYLCASPDSSGNTIYFGEGSWLTVV.

The CDR3 protein is CASSLGRGPTEQYF. For the CDR3, the DNA is TGTGCCAGCAGCTTAGGCAGGGGACCCACCGAGCAGTACTTC. The chain links TRBV7-6 to TRBJ2-7; D may be TRBD1 (6 bases). The germline gives CDR1 SGHVS, CDR2 FNYEAQ. V lost 1 base, J lost 6 bases, and 13 bases lay in between. The CDR3 is 14 amino acids.

The chain carries TRBV10-3 and TRBJ1-2; a possible D gene is TRBD1 (5 bases). Germline CDR1 ENHRY, CDR2 SYGVKD. The V gene lost 10 bases and the J gene lost 8 bases, with 17 bases spanning the gap. The CDR3 sequence is 12 residues long. The DNA of the CDR3 is TGTGCCACGGGTGCAGGGAAGGAAGGCTACACCTTC. Protein: CATGAGKEGYTF.

J is TRBJ2-3 and V is TRBV7-9, with D perhaps matching TRBD2 (5 bases). Germline V lookup: CDR1 SEHNR, CDR2 FQNEAQ (reference sequence). Trimming removed 5 bases from V and 5 bases from J, with 14 bases in between. There are 14 residues in the CDR3. The CDR3 loop is CASSETSSGDTQYF. CDR3 bases: TGTGCCAGCAGCGAAACTAGTTCTGGAGATACGCAGTATTTT.

This chain uses TRBV3-1 (or the pseudogene TRBV3-2) with TRBJ1-2; D ambiguous. From germline, CDR1 is LGHDT and CDR2 YNNKEL (reference sequence). Deletions cut 2 bases from V and 0 bases from J, with 13 bases between. CDR3 length equals 16 residues. The CDR3 DNA sequence: TGTGCCAGCAGCCAACGTTCGGCGGGTTCTAACTATGGCTACACCTTC. This codes for CASSQRSAGSNYGYTF.

V and J are TRBV10-3 and TRBJ2-2, with D possibly TRBD2 on 6 matching bases. The ends were cut back, 7 bases at V and 3 bases at J, with 12 bases in the middle. Germline loops: CDR1 ENHRY, CDR2 SYGVKD. The CDR3 totals 14 residues. The CDR3 loop is CAINSGVDTGELFF. The CDR3 coding sequence is TGTGCCATCAACTCGGGAGTCGACACCGGGGAGCTGTTTTTT.

The rearrangement uses TRBV28 and TRBJ1-1, with TRBD1 as a possible D gene (5 bases). Deletions cut 6 bases from V and 5 bases from J, with 16 bases between. The germline V gene encodes CDR1 MDHEN and CDR2 SYDVKM. The CDR3 length is 14 residues. The CDR3 DNA sequence: TGTGCCAGCAGCCCCACCAGGGCCGGGACTGAAGCTTTCTTT. This sequence encodes CASSPTRAGTEAFF.

The chain carries TRBV3-1 (or the pseudogene TRBV3-2) and TRBJ2-7; D ambiguous. Germline lookup yields CDR1 LGHDT and CDR2 YNNKEL (reference sequence). V lost 4 bases and J lost 4, with 11 bases in between. The CDR3 contains 13 residues. The CDR3 here is CASSLMGPYEQYF. CDR3 bases: TGTGCCAGCAGCCTGATGGGCCCTTACGAGCAGTACTTC.

The rearrangement joins TRBV29-1 to TRBJ2-7; TRBD1 matches 7 bases. Germline values: CDR1 SQVTM, CDR2 ANQGSEA. Germline trimming cut 6 bases from V and 0 bases from J; bases unmatched to any gene: 2. The CDR3 sequence is 12 residues long. CDR3: CSVRGSSYEQYF. The CDR3 DNA reads TGCAGCGTCAGGGGGAGCTCCTACGAGCAGTACTTC.

This clone was counted a single time. The rearrangement joins TRBV3-1 (or the pseudogene TRBV3-2) to TRBJ2-5; tentative D call: TRBD2 (5 bases). Per the germline V gene, CDR1 is LGHDT and CDR2 is YNNKEL (reference sequence). This CDR3 comprises 15 residues. The V end lost 2 bases, the J end lost 5 bases, and 15 bases lay between the germline ends. CDR3 sequence reads: CASSQPSGLEETQYF. Written as DNA, the CDR3 is TGTGCCAGCAGCCAACCTTCGGGGTTGGAGGAGACCCAGTACTTC.

The J gene is TRBJ1-6, the V gene TRBV27, with 7 bases identical to TRBD1. Germline CDR1 and CDR2: MNHEY and SMNVEV (reference sequence). With V trimmed by 4 bases and J by 8 bases, 2 bases remained unmatched. The length of the CDR3 is 13 residues. The CDR3 reads CASSYRGDSPLHF. The CDR3 DNA reads TGTGCCAGCAGTTACAGGGGTGATTCACCCCTCCACTTT.

This clone was detected once. This chain uses TRBV7-9 with TRBJ1-2; D is perhaps TRBD1 (6 bases). The CDR3 is 15 residues long. The V end was cut by 3 bases, the J end by 3 bases, with 14 bases between. Germline lookup yields CDR1 SEHNR and CDR2 FQNEAQ (reference sequence). The CDR3 sequence is CASSFLGGQDYGYTF. CDR3 DNA sequence: TGTGCCAGCAGCTTTTTGGGGGGGCAAGACTATGGCTACACCTTC. Full variable domain (rest looked up from reference TRBV7-9 and TRBJ1-2): DTGVSQNPRHKITKRGQNVTFRCDPISEHNRLYWYRQTLGQGPEFLTYFQNEAQLEKSRLLSDRFSAERPKGSFSTLEIQRTEQGDSAMYLCASSFLGGQDYGYTFGSGTRLTVV.

The chain joins TRBV6-5 to TRBJ1-2; no clear D. Germline V gives CDR1 MNHEY, CDR2 SVGAGI. V was cut by 2 bases and J by 2 bases, with 6 bases left in between. The CDR3 loop spans 13 amino acids. This CDR3 is CASSYARNYGYTF. CDR3 coding DNA: TGTGCCAGCAGTTACGCACGGAACTATGGCTACACCTTC.

The CDR3: CASSLPGGNTEAFF. CDR3 nucleotide sequence: TGCGCCAGCAGCTTGCCAGGGGGCAACACTGAAGCTTTCTTT. The chain has TRBV5-1 and TRBJ1-1, with TRBD1 identical over 8 bases. The CDR3 consists of 14 residues. V dropped 1 base and J dropped 2; count of bases not matched to a gene: 1. The germline gives CDR1 SGHRS, CDR2 YFSETQ.

V usage is TRBV30 and J usage is TRBJ1-2, with 7 nucleotides matching TRBD1. The CDR3 contains 13 residues. The V gene's germline CDR1 is GTSNPN and CDR2 SVGIG (reference sequence). Trimming took 4 bases from V and 5 from J; bases not matched to a gene: 7. The CDR3 nucleotides are TGTGCCTGGACGAAGGGGGCGAGGTATGGCTACACCTTC. Translating it yields CAWTKGARYGYTF.

The chain has TRBV19 and TRBJ1-5; 8 positions agree with TRBD1. This CDR3 is built from 13 residues. Looked up from germline, CDR1 is LNHDA and CDR2 is SQIVND (reference sequence). V dropped 10 bases and J dropped 9; count of bases not matched to a gene: 11. The CDR3 spells CATEGQGKGPQHF. The CDR3 DNA reads TGTGCCACCGAAGGACAGGGCAAGGGGCCCCAGCATTTT.

The J gene is TRBJ2-1, the V gene TRBV4-3, with 7 bases identical to TRBD2. After removal of 0 bases from V and 6 bases from J, the junction contained 8 bases not matched to a gene. The CDR3 is 16 amino acids. CDR1 is LGHNA, CDR2 YSLEER, per germline. CDR3 sequence: CASSQDLRGSFNEQFF. In nucleotides, the CDR3 is TGCGCCAGCAGCCAAGATCTGCGCGGGAGCTTCAATGAGCAGTTCTTC.

The chain carries TRBV5-5 and TRBJ1-3, with D possibly matching TRBD1 (5 bases). CDR3 length equals 17 residues. From germline, CDR1 is SGHKS and CDR2 YYEKEE (reference sequence). V lost 4 bases to trimming and J lost 0 bases, with 17 bases between them. In DNA, the CDR3 is TGTGCCAGCAGCCCGGGGACTTTAACTATCTCTGGAAACACCATATATTTT. Translated, it gives CASSPGTLTISGNTIYF.

V and J are TRBV28 and TRBJ1-5; tentative D call: TRBD1 (5 bases). CDR1 is MDHEN and CDR2 is SYDVKM in the germline V gene. This CDR3 contains 15 residues. Deletions cut 7 bases from V and 0 bases from J, with 13 bases between. The CDR3 loop is CASTRGGYSNQPQHF. CDR3 bases: TGTGCCAGCACCCGGGGGGGTTATAGCAATCAGCCCCAGCATTTT.

This CDR3 reads CASRGQGHFF. CDR3 sequence (DNA): TGTGCCAGCAGGGGACAGGGGCACTTCTTT. The chain has TRBV3-1 (or the pseudogene TRBV3-2) and TRBJ1-1; 10 nucleotides align to TRBD1. The CDR3 spans 10 residues. Losses at the gene ends were 6 bases for V and 14 bases for J; bases not matched to a gene: 3. Germline assignment: CDR1 LGHDT and CDR2 YNNKEL (reference sequence).

This clone appeared a few times. Other DNA sequences in the sample encode the same CDR3. The chain couples TRBV18 to TRBJ2-3, with D uncertain. Germline V gives CDR1 KGHSH, CDR2 LQKENI. The V end was cut by 0 bases, the J end by 0 bases, with 4 bases between. CDR3 length equals 14 residues. CDR3 sequence (DNA): TGTGCCAGCTCACCACCGGCAAGCACAGATACGCAGTATTTT. Its translation: CASSPPASTDTQYF.

This chain joins TRBV5-1 and TRBJ1-3; no firm D call. The CDR3 sequence is 14 residues long. From germline, CDR1 is SGHRS and CDR2 YFSETQ. V was trimmed by 5 bases and J by 0 bases, leaving 9 bases between them. In DNA, the CDR3 is TGCGCCAGCAGGGAGGGATACTCTGGAAACACCATATATTTT. This encodes CASREGYSGNTIYF.